This is a list of T cell receptor beta chains from one sample in a study of T cell responses to AZD1222 COVID-19 vaccine. Using immunoSEQ multiplex PCR, the repertoire was profiled, and TCRdb retains in-frame clones only, with some absent. The table records some 120,000 clones, approximately 88% of them present only once. The material was peripheral blood, obtained on day 0 of AZD1222 vaccination. The source of these receptors is an adult in good health. The CDR3 runs from the conserved cysteine through the conserved F or W. The D gene is left open where the match is weak. The size entry is marked missing in some rows and otherwise reads once, few, many or a size class.

d_gene: .; abundance: .; v_gene: TRBV28; len: 14; j_gene: TRBJ1-5; CDR3aa: CASSLSFSGQPQHF; CDR3nt: TGTGCCAGCAGTCTTTCATTTTCGGGTCAGCCCCAGCATTTT
d_gene: .; abundance: .; v_gene: TRBV7-9; len: 14; j_gene: TRBJ2-1; CDR3aa: CASSLLTALGEQFF; CDR3nt: TGTGCCAGCAGCTTACTGACGGCCCTGGGTGAGCAGTTCTTC
d_gene: .; abundance: .; v_gene: TRBV28; len: 15; j_gene: TRBJ1-2; CDR3aa: CASSLRPGVSYGYTF; CDR3nt: TGTGCCAGCAGTTTACGGCCGGGGGTTAGCTATGGCTACACCTTC
d_gene: .; abundance: .; v_gene: TRBV30; len: 13; j_gene: TRBJ1-1; CDR3aa: CAWRGERNTEAFF; CDR3nt: TGTGCCTGGAGGGGGGAGAGGAACACTGAAGCTTTCTTT
d_gene: .; abundance: .; v_gene: TRBV24-1; len: 12; j_gene: TRBJ1-5; CDR3aa: CATSDPNQPQHF; CDR3nt: TGTGCCACCAGTGACCCGAATCAGCCCCAGCATTTT
d_gene: TRBD2; abundance: few; v_gene: TRBV19; len: 13; j_gene: TRBJ2-7; CDR3aa: CASGLAGSYEQYF; CDR3nt: TGTGCCAGTGGCCTAGCGGGAAGCTACGAGCAGTACTTC
d_gene: TRBD1; abundance: .; v_gene: TRBV7-9; len: 15; j_gene: TRBJ1-2; CDR3aa: CASSLNTETGGGYTF; CDR3nt: TGTGCCAGCAGCTTAAATACTGAGACAGGGGGCGGCTACACCTTC
d_gene: TRBD1; abundance: .; v_gene: TRBV2; len: 15; j_gene: TRBJ2-1; CDR3aa: CASSKSGQPNNEQFF; CDR3nt: TGTGCCAGCAGTAAGTCGGGACAGCCAAACAATGAGCAGTTCTTC
d_gene: TRBD1; abundance: .; v_gene: TRBV27; len: 13; j_gene: TRBJ2-7; CDR3aa: CASSWTGAYEQYF; CDR3nt: TGTGCCAGCAGTTGGACAGGGGCCTACGAGCAGTACTTC
d_gene: .; abundance: .; v_gene: TRBV28; len: 11; j_gene: TRBJ1-5; CDR3aa: CATNSNQPQHF; CDR3nt: TGTGCCACTAATAGCAATCAGCCCCAGCATTTT
d_gene: TRBD2; abundance: .; v_gene: TRBV9; len: 18; j_gene: TRBJ2-1; CDR3aa: CASSVESGLAASYNEQFF; CDR3nt: TGTGCCAGCAGCGTAGAATCCGGCCTAGCGGCCTCCTACAATGAGCAGTTCTTC
d_gene: TRBD1; abundance: .; v_gene: TRBV29-1; len: 14; j_gene: TRBJ2-7; CDR3aa: CSVTGTGGSYEQYF; CDR3nt: TGCAGCGTTACCGGGACAGGGGGCTCCTACGAGCAGTACTTC
d_gene: .; abundance: .; v_gene: TRBV3-1/TRBV3-2; len: 14; j_gene: TRBJ2-7; CDR3aa: CASSQEGRAYEQYF; CDR3nt: TGTGCCAGCAGCCAAGAGGGCAGGGCGTACGAGCAGTACTTC
d_gene: .; abundance: .; v_gene: TRBV5-1; len: 15; j_gene: TRBJ1-1; CDR3aa: CASSPGDDSNTEAFF; CDR3nt: TGCGCCAGCAGCCCGGGGGACGACAGCAACACTGAAGCTTTCTTT
d_gene: .; abundance: few; v_gene: TRBV6-6; len: 13; j_gene: TRBJ1-3; CDR3aa: CASSPGPGNTIYF; CDR3nt: TGTGCCAGCAGTCCGGGGCCGGGAAACACCATATATTTT
d_gene: TRBD1; abundance: .; v_gene: TRBV9; len: 18; j_gene: TRBJ2-1; CDR3aa: CASSVATGGRGPTNEQFF; CDR3nt: TGTGCCAGCAGCGTAGCTACAGGGGGACGGGGACCAACCAATGAGCAGTTCTTC
d_gene: TRBD2; abundance: .; v_gene: TRBV6-2/TRBV6-3; len: 15; j_gene: TRBJ2-7; CDR3aa: CASSPGGGAFYEQYF; CDR3nt: TGTGCCAGCAGCCCCGGGGGGGGCGCATTCTACGAGCAGTACTTC
d_gene: .; abundance: once; v_gene: TRBV2; len: 13; j_gene: TRBJ1-5; CDR3aa: CASLDRRGQPQHF; CDR3nt: TGTGCCAGCTTGGACAGACGGGGGCAGCCCCAGCATTTT
d_gene: .; abundance: once; v_gene: TRBV28; len: 14; j_gene: TRBJ2-2; CDR3aa: CASSSGGDTGELFF; CDR3nt: TGTGCCAGCAGTTCAGGGGGGGACACCGGGGAGCTGTTTTTT
d_gene: TRBD2; abundance: .; v_gene: TRBV27; len: 20; j_gene: TRBJ2-5; CDR3aa: CATARRGLATNTGPQETQYF; CDR3nt: TGTGCCACGGCACGGCGGGGACTAGCAACGAATACGGGTCCCCAAGAGACCCAGTACTTC
d_gene: .; abundance: .; v_gene: TRBV19; len: 12; j_gene: TRBJ2-5; CDR3aa: CASSQVQETQYF; CDR3nt: TGTGCCAGTAGTCAGGTCCAAGAGACCCAGTACTTC
d_gene: .; abundance: .; v_gene: TRBV12-5; len: 16; j_gene: TRBJ1-6; CDR3aa: CASGLTTGTTNSPLHF; CDR3nt: TGTGCTAGTGGTTTGACGACCGGGACAACTAATTCACCCCTCCACTTT
d_gene: TRBD2; abundance: .; v_gene: TRBV19; len: 12; j_gene: TRBJ2-5; CDR3aa: CASASGQETQYF; CDR3nt: TGTGCCAGTGCTAGCGGGCAAGAGACCCAGTACTTC
d_gene: .; abundance: .; v_gene: TRBV6-5; len: 13; j_gene: TRBJ1-1; CDR3aa: CASSHHMNTEAFF; CDR3nt: TGTGCCAGCAGTCACCACATGAACACTGAAGCTTTCTTT
d_gene: .; abundance: .; v_gene: TRBV11-2; len: 12; j_gene: TRBJ2-5; CDR3aa: CASSLGSETQYF; CDR3nt: TGTGCCAGCAGCTTAGGGTCCGAGACCCAGTACTTC
d_gene: TRBD2; abundance: .; v_gene: TRBV7-2; len: 16; j_gene: TRBJ2-3; CDR3aa: CASSPELAGVIDTQYF; CDR3nt: TGTGCCAGCAGCCCCGAGCTAGCGGGAGTCATAGATACGCAGTATTTT
d_gene: .; abundance: .; v_gene: TRBV9; len: 14; j_gene: TRBJ2-7; CDR3aa: CASSVGQGNYEQYF; CDR3nt: TGTGCCAGCAGCGTAGGCCAGGGCAACTACGAGCAGTACTTC
d_gene: TRBD1; abundance: .; v_gene: TRBV5-1; len: 14; j_gene: TRBJ1-1; CDR3aa: CASSPGQDVDEAFF; CDR3nt: TGCGCCAGCAGCCCGGGACAGGACGTGGATGAAGCTTTCTTT
d_gene: TRBD2; abundance: .; v_gene: TRBV15; len: 18; j_gene: TRBJ2-1; CDR3aa: CATSRSGPGTSGRNEQFF; CDR3nt: TGTGCCACCAGCAGATCAGGCCCTGGGACTAGCGGACGCAATGAGCAGTTCTTC
d_gene: TRBD2; abundance: .; v_gene: TRBV11-2; len: 12; j_gene: TRBJ2-5; CDR3aa: CASSPGTSGGNF; CDR3nt: TGTGCCAGCAGCCCTGGGACTAGCGGAGGGAACTTC
d_gene: TRBD1; abundance: .; v_gene: TRBV9; len: 14; j_gene: TRBJ1-1; CDR3aa: CASSVDPRGTEAFF; CDR3nt: TGTGCCAGCAGCGTAGACCCCAGGGGGACTGAAGCTTTCTTT
d_gene: TRBD1; abundance: .; v_gene: TRBV10-3; len: 15; j_gene: TRBJ1-4; CDR3aa: CAISRAGTGNEKLFF; CDR3nt: TGTGCCATCAGTAGGGCGGGGACAGGGAATGAAAAACTGTTTTTT
d_gene: TRBD1; abundance: .; v_gene: TRBV5-1; len: 12; j_gene: TRBJ1-2; CDR3aa: CASSHDRAGYTF; CDR3nt: TGCGCCAGCAGCCATGACAGGGCTGGCTACACCTTC
d_gene: .; abundance: once; v_gene: TRBV3-1/TRBV3-2; len: 17; j_gene: TRBJ2-3; CDR3aa: CASSQMRGQGGADTQYF; CDR3nt: TGTGCCAGCAGCCAGATGCGAGGCCAGGGGGGAGCAGATACGCAGTATTTT
d_gene: .; abundance: .; v_gene: TRBV10-3; len: 12; j_gene: TRBJ2-7; CDR3aa: CAISRQAYEQYF; CDR3nt: TGTGCCATCAGTCGCCAGGCCTACGAGCAGTACTTC
d_gene: .; abundance: .; v_gene: TRBV7-6; len: 12; j_gene: TRBJ2-2; CDR3aa: CASSAWSGELFF; CDR3nt: TGTGCCAGCAGCGCGTGGAGCGGGGAGCTGTTTTTT
d_gene: .; abundance: .; v_gene: TRBV27; len: 14; j_gene: TRBJ2-5; CDR3aa: CASSSPRMGETQYF; CDR3nt: TGTGCCAGCAGTTCCCCTCGGATGGGGGAGACCCAGTACTTC
d_gene: TRBD2; abundance: once; v_gene: TRBV28; len: 15; j_gene: TRBJ2-5; CDR3aa: CASSSGLAGVQSLYF; CDR3nt: TGTGCCAGCAGTTCAGGACTAGCGGGGGTCCAGAGTCTTTACTTC
d_gene: TRBD1; abundance: .; v_gene: TRBV5-6; len: 17; j_gene: TRBJ1-3; CDR3aa: CASSRLDRAAGGNTIYF; CDR3nt: TGTGCCAGCAGCAGGCTTGACAGGGCAGCCGGAGGAAACACCATATATTTT
d_gene: TRBD1; abundance: few; v_gene: TRBV19; len: 16; j_gene: TRBJ2-5; CDR3aa: CASSKRGRTGVETQYF; CDR3nt: TGTGCCAGTAGTAAACGAGGGAGGACAGGGGTAGAGACCCAGTACTTC
d_gene: .; abundance: .; v_gene: TRBV28; len: 13; j_gene: TRBJ1-1; CDR3aa: CASRPQGSAEAFF; CDR3nt: TGTGCCAGCAGACCTCAGGGTTCGGCTGAAGCTTTCTTT
d_gene: .; abundance: .; v_gene: TRBV7-8; len: 16; j_gene: TRBJ1-5; CDR3aa: CASSQRDSPDNQPQHF; CDR3nt: TGTGCCAGCAGCCAACGGGACTCTCCCGACAATCAGCCCCAGCATTTT
d_gene: TRBD1; abundance: .; v_gene: TRBV10-1; len: 14; j_gene: TRBJ2-1; CDR3aa: CASGTGDLFSEQFF; CDR3nt: TGCGCCAGCGGGACAGGGGATCTTTTTAGTGAGCAGTTCTTC
d_gene: TRBD1; abundance: .; v_gene: TRBV6-5; len: 14; j_gene: TRBJ1-5; CDR3aa: CASSPTGNNQPQHF; CDR3nt: TGTGCCAGCAGTCCGACAGGGAACAATCAGCCCCAGCATTTT
d_gene: .; abundance: few; v_gene: TRBV27; len: 15; j_gene: TRBJ2-1; CDR3aa: CASARVGGSYNEQFF; CDR3nt: TGTGCCAGCGCGCGCGTGGGGGGATCCTACAATGAGCAGTTCTTC
d_gene: .; abundance: .; v_gene: TRBV10-3; len: 11; j_gene: TRBJ1-2; CDR3aa: CAISDANGYTF; CDR3nt: TGTGCCATCAGTGATGCAAATGGCTACACCTTC
d_gene: TRBD1; abundance: .; v_gene: TRBV5-6; len: 14; j_gene: TRBJ1-1; CDR3aa: CASSSQGVGTEAFF; CDR3nt: TGTGCCAGCAGCTCTCAGGGGGTCGGCACTGAAGCTTTCTTT
d_gene: .; abundance: .; v_gene: TRBV12-3/TRBV12-4; len: 13; j_gene: TRBJ2-7; CDR3aa: CASSLSTRSAQYF; CDR3nt: TGTGCCAGCAGTTTATCGACTCGGTCGGCGCAGTACTTC
d_gene: .; abundance: .; v_gene: TRBV2; len: 12; j_gene: TRBJ2-3; CDR3aa: CASSEGSAPQYF; CDR3nt: TGTGCCAGCAGTGAAGGATCAGCTCCGCAGTATTTT
d_gene: .; abundance: .; v_gene: TRBV7-8; len: 16; j_gene: TRBJ1-2; CDR3aa: CASSGGGAQGNYGYTF; CDR3nt: TGTGCCAGCAGCGGGGGAGGGGCCCAGGGCAACTATGGCTACACCTTC
d_gene: .; abundance: .; v_gene: TRBV18; len: 13; j_gene: TRBJ2-7; CDR3aa: CASSPPGKYEQYF; CDR3nt: TGTGCCAGCTCACCACCTGGGAAGTACGAGCAGTACTTC